These 23 T cell receptor beta chains originate from one sample sequenced in a study of blood T cell repertoires in COVID-19. Here immunoSEQ multiplex PCR was the method, and the copy in TCRdb shows in-frame clones only, minus some. The sample lists 270,000 or so clones, roughly 84% occurring once. Sequenced material: peripheral blood. These receptors were taken from a human donor with COVID-19, enrolled during active disease. The donor label of this sample is uncertain.

The chain is built from TRBV19 and TRBJ1-5; 10 nucleotides line up with TRBD1. Germline-derived CDR1 and CDR2 are LNHDA and SQIVND (reference sequence). V gave up 5 bases and J gave up 0 bases; unmatched junction bases: 10. This CDR3 contains 18 residues. The CDR3 spells CASSSGTGAPYSNQPQHF. In DNA, the CDR3 is TGTGCCAGTAGTTCAGGGACAGGGGCCCCATATAGCAATCAGCCCCAGCATTTT.

The chain joins TRBV6-1 to TRBJ2-7; 9 bases line up with TRBD2. The CDR3 has 14 residues. CDR1 and CDR2 (germline): MNHNS, SASEGT. Losses at the gene ends were 3 bases for V and 0 bases for J; bases not matched to a gene: 0. The DNA of the CDR3 is TGTGCCAGCAGTGATAGCGGGAGCTCCTACGAGCAGTACTTC. Protein: CASSDSGSSYEQYF.

The chain is built from TRBV19 and TRBJ2-7, with a possible D match to TRBD2 (6 bases). Between the trimmed V and J ends, which lost 5 bases and 5 bases, there was a span of 13 bases. The CDR3 spans 13 residues. Germline CDR1 is LNHDA and CDR2 is SQIVND (reference sequence). CDR3 sequence reads: CASSWGSGDEQYF. DNA for the CDR3: TGTGCCAGTAGTTGGGGGTCGGGGGACGAGCAGTACTTC.

The sample holds one count of this clone. This chain links TRBV7-9 with TRBJ2-1, with no clear D. Germline CDR1 and CDR2: SEHNR and FQNEAQ (reference sequence). This CDR3 has 16 amino acids. With 7 bases removed from V and 5 bases from J, the gap between germline ends came to 21 bases. Written as DNA, the CDR3 is TGTGCCAGCAACCACCTCGCTAGTATTCTGGACAATGAGCAGTTCTTC. Amino acid sequence: CASNHLASILDNEQFF.

The rearrangement uses TRBV20-1 and TRBJ2-7; perhaps TRBD2 as D (6 bases). V was shortened by 3 bases and J by 3 bases, with 18 bases between the two germline ends. From germline, CDR1 is DFQATT and CDR2 SNEGSKA (reference sequence). This CDR3 is built from 15 residues. This CDR3 is CSASLTGRRGYEQYF. The CDR3, as DNA: TGCAGTGCTAGTTTGACTGGGCGGAGGGGCTACGAGCAGTACTTC.

The chain carries TRBV5-1 and TRBJ1-5; D may be TRBD1 (6 bases). This CDR3 has 14 residues. V gave up 4 bases and J gave up 9 bases, with 17 bases separating them. CDR1 is SGHRS, CDR2 YFSETQ, per germline. CDR3 region: CASSPREGGGPQHF. CDR3 DNA sequence: TGCGCCAGCAGCCCTAGGGAGGGAGGGGGGCCCCAGCATTTT. Looking up the rest from reference TRBV5-1 and TRBJ1-5 gives the full variable domain: KAGVTQTPRYLIKTRGQQVTLSCSPISGHRSVSWYQQTPGQGLQFLFEYFSETQRNKGNFPGRFSGRQFSNSRSEMNVSTLELGDSALYLCASSPREGGGPQHFGDGTRLSIL.

The J gene is TRBJ1-4, the V gene TRBV18, with D maybe TRBD1 (5 bases). The V gene lost 4 bases and the J gene lost 6 bases, with 6 bases spanning the gap. This CDR3 comprises 12 residues. Germline V gives CDR1 KGHSH, CDR2 LQKENI. CDR3 region: CASSQGDEKLFF. The CDR3 nucleotides read TGTGCCAGCTCACAAGGGGATGAAAAACTGTTTTTT. The full variable domain, completed using reference TRBV18 and TRBJ1-4, is NAGVMQNPRHLVRRRGQEARLRCSPMKGHSHVYWYRQLPEEGLKFMVYLQKENIIDESGMPKERFSAEFPKEGPSILRIQQVVRGDSAAYFCASSQGDEKLFFGSGTQLSVL.

There are a few counts of this clone. The rearrangement joins TRBV7-8 to TRBJ2-3, with TRBD2 matching over 9 bases. Germline V CDR1 and CDR2: SGHVS, FQNEAQ. This CDR3 has 19 residues. V lost 7 bases to trimming and J lost 3 bases; unmatched junction nucleotides: 20. CDR3: CASKGITELREGGTDTQYF. For the CDR3, the DNA is TGTGCCAGCAAGGGGATTACAGAGTTGCGGGAGGGTGGAACAGATACGCAGTATTTT.

The gene calls are TRBV7-9 and TRBJ1-1; maybe TRBD1 (6 bases). Germline-derived CDR1 and CDR2 are SEHNR and FQNEAQ (reference sequence). The CDR3 covers 14 residues. Trimming shortened V by 0 bases and J by 4 bases, and 9 bases separated the two germline ends. The CDR3 is CASSLAGGGTEAFF. The CDR3 bases are TGTGCCAGCAGCTTAGCAGGGGGGGGCACTGAAGCTTTCTTT.

This clone was seen once. The chain links TRBV5-4 to TRBJ1-2; D gene uncertain. Germline loops: CDR1 SGHNT, CDR2 YYREEE (reference sequence). The CDR3 extends over 12 amino acids. V shed 1 base and J shed 3 bases, with 4 bases lying between them. The DNA for the CDR3 is TGTGCCAGCAGCTTGCGGGACTATGGCTACACCTTC. This sequence encodes CASSLRDYGYTF.

The rearrangement uses TRBV15 and TRBJ1-2; no definite D call. Germline CDR1 and CDR2: LNHNV and YYDKDF (reference sequence). This CDR3 is built from 17 residues. V was shortened by 0 bases and J by 2 bases, with 16 bases between the two germline ends. The CDR3: CATSRDDGVRGNYGYTF. Written as DNA, the CDR3 is TGTGCCACCAGCAGAGATGACGGCGTACGAGGGAACTATGGCTACACCTTC. Filled out from reference TRBV15 and TRBJ1-2, the complete variable domain reads DAMVIQNPRYQVTQFGKPVTLSCSQTLNHNVMYWYQQKSSQAPKLLFHYYDKDFNNEADTPDNFQSRRPNTSFCFLDIRSPGLGDTAMYLCATSRDDGVRGNYGYTFGSGTRLTVV.

The chain has TRBV4-3 and TRBJ2-2; D not resolved. V shed 0 bases and J shed 1 base, with 6 bases lying between them. The CDR3 runs to 15 residues. Germline V lookup: CDR1 LGHNA, CDR2 YSLEER. CDR3 region: CASSQDSGNTGELFF. Here the CDR3 DNA reads TGCGCCAGCAGCCAAGATTCAGGGAACACCGGGGAGCTGTTTTTT.

The chain joins TRBV19 to TRBJ2-7, with TRBD2 identical over 9 bases. The CDR3 covers 17 residues. J was trimmed by 7 bases and V by 4 bases; bases with no gene match: 17. Germline V gene data show CDR1 as LNHDA and CDR2 as SQIVND (reference sequence). This CDR3 reads CASSTGNRGGRANEQYF. CDR3 sequence (DNA): TGTGCCAGTAGTACCGGTAACCGTGGCGGGAGGGCGAATGAGCAGTACTTC.

This chain uses TRBV3-1 (or the pseudogene TRBV3-2) with TRBJ2-1; D is unresolved. V lost 5 bases, J lost 12 bases, and 14 bases lay in between. From germline, CDR1 is LGHDT and CDR2 YNNKEL (reference sequence). This CDR3 comprises 12 residues. DNA for the CDR3: TGTGCCAGCAGCTTTACAGACCGCCTGCAGTTCTTC. Encoded protein: CASSFTDRLQFF.

The chain uses TRBV30 and TRBJ2-2, with D perhaps TRBD2 (6 bases). CDR1 GTSNPN and CDR2 SVGIG come from the germline V gene (reference sequence). V lost 4 bases, J lost 4 bases, and 13 bases lay in between. The CDR3 has 14 residues. Here the CDR3 reads CAWTPRGTTGELFF. CDR3 in DNA: TGTGCCTGGACGCCTCGGGGGACCACCGGGGAGCTGTTTTTT.

This chain joins TRBV27 and TRBJ1-1; D possibly corresponds to TRBD1 (6 bases). V was trimmed by 6 bases and J by 4 bases, leaving 18 bases between them. The germline gives CDR1 MNHEY, CDR2 SMNVEV (reference sequence). The CDR3 is 15 amino acids. In nucleotides, the CDR3 is TGTGCCAGCAGGCGTACCAACAGGGTCTTCACTGAAGCTTTCTTT. Its translation: CASRRTNRVFTEAFF.

The table lists this clone with a count of one. The sample holds other DNA sequences that translate to the same CDR3. The chain couples TRBV11-1 to TRBJ2-7; D might be TRBD2 (5 bases). The CDR3 runs 15 residues. V was trimmed by 0 bases and J by 3 bases, leaving 12 bases between them. Germline loops: CDR1 SGHAT, CDR2 FQDESV (reference sequence). CDR3 in amino acids: CASSLAGRGLYEQYF. The CDR3 DNA is TGTGCCAGCAGCTTAGCAGGAAGAGGGCTCTACGAGCAGTACTTC.

The chain recombines TRBV7-9 with TRBJ2-7; TRBD2 matches 9 bases. With V trimmed by 1 base and J by 6 bases, 7 bases remained unmatched. CDR3 length: 15 amino acids. Germline V gives CDR1 SEHNR, CDR2 FQNEAQ (reference sequence). CDR3 in amino acids: CASSLDVAGVPEQYF. The CDR3 DNA reads as TGTGCCAGCAGCTTAGACGTAGCGGGAGTCCCCGAGCAGTACTTC.

This chain links TRBV3-1 (or the pseudogene TRBV3-2) with TRBJ2-1; the match to TRBD2 covers 8 bases. In germline, CDR1 is LGHDT, CDR2 YNNKEL (reference sequence). With 5 bases clipped from V and 8 bases from J, the junction kept 17 bases outside the gene matches. The CDR3 spans 17 residues. CDR3 amino acids: CASSKPRGVAGLHEQFF. The CDR3 DNA reads TGTGCCAGCAGCAAGCCCCGGGGGGTAGCGGGGCTACATGAGCAGTTCTTC.

This chain links TRBV7-3 with TRBJ2-2; weak D call: TRBD1 (6 bases). Trimming pared 6 bases from V and 4 bases from J, leaving 18 bases between. Germline CDR1 and CDR2: SGHTA and FQGTGA. The CDR3 length is 16 residues. CDR3 sequence: CASSLGLGAFTGELFF. In nucleotides, the CDR3 is TGTGCCAGCAGTCTAGGGCTGGGGGCGTTCACCGGGGAGCTGTTTTTT.

The chain recombines TRBV5-8 with TRBJ1-2, with D hard to call. Trimming removed 0 bases at V and 4 bases at J, with 10 bases between. The CDR3 is 14 residues long. Germline assignment: CDR1 SGHTS and CDR2 YDEGEE. The CDR3 here is CASSLGAAVYGYTF. CDR3 DNA: TGTGCCAGCAGCTTGGGTGCGGCCGTCTATGGCTACACCTTC. Supplemented by reference TRBV5-8 and TRBJ1-2, the full variable domain reads EAGVTQSPTHLIKTRGQQATLRCSPISGHTSVYWYQQALGLGLQFLLWYDEGEERNRGNFPPRFSGRQFPNYSSELNVNALELEDSALYLCASSLGAAVYGYTFGSGTRLTVV.

This chain uses TRBV19 with TRBJ2-1; TRBD1 matches 10 bases. The CDR3 covers 13 residues. Trimming at V came to 6 bases and at J to 6 bases, leaving 2 bases not matched to a gene. Per the germline V gene, CDR1 is LNHDA and CDR2 is SQIVND (reference sequence). DNA of the CDR3: TGTGCCAGTAGAAGGACAGGGGGCAATGAGCAGTTCTTC. It codes for CASRRTGGNEQFF.

The V call is TRBV5-5, the J call TRBJ2-3; 8 positions agree with TRBD1. Per the germline V gene, CDR1 is SGHKS and CDR2 is YYEKEE (reference sequence). This CDR3 comprises 17 residues. The V and J ends lost 4 bases and 2 bases, in that order; junction bases with no gene match: 12. The CDR3 sequence is CASSADLDRGVTDTQYF. The CDR3 nucleotides are TGTGCCAGCAGCGCTGACCTTGACAGGGGAGTCACAGATACGCAGTATTTT.